This TCR beta chain was captured by sequencing in a study of cytomegalovirus exposure and HLA in healthy donors. Study-level results: Among immune exposure information, only CMV serostatus was available. According to a later analysis, most TCR beta chains associated with CMV appeared HLA-restricted.

As concerns this clone: Antigen specificity is unknown.

The PCR ran on 60 Vbeta and 13 Jbeta primers. Original processing notes: In a later analysis, some 80 million unique TCR beta chains included roughly 11 million shared by two or more donors. Generated by immunoSEQ multiplex PCR, the TCRdb table keeps only in-frame clones and is missing some. V and J calls and clone size are as listed in that table; D and trimming were resolved from the DNA. This table holds 90,000 to 150,000 clones, approximately 80% found once. When sampled, the donors appeared nominally healthy, though they likely had unrecorded immune exposures. This sequence originates from a man aged 45-65 years in good health and CMV-seropositive. The sample comprised PBMCs.

CDR3 in DNA: TGTGCCAGCAGCTTGGCCGACAGGGCCAACACTGAAGCTTTCTTT. It codes for CASSLADRANTEAFF. The chain employs TRBV5-6 and TRBJ1-1; 7 bases fit TRBD1. After removal of 0 bases from V and 2 bases from J, the junction contained 4 bases not matched to a gene. The CDR3 consists of 15 residues. The germline V gene encodes CDR1 SGHDT and CDR2 YYEEEE.